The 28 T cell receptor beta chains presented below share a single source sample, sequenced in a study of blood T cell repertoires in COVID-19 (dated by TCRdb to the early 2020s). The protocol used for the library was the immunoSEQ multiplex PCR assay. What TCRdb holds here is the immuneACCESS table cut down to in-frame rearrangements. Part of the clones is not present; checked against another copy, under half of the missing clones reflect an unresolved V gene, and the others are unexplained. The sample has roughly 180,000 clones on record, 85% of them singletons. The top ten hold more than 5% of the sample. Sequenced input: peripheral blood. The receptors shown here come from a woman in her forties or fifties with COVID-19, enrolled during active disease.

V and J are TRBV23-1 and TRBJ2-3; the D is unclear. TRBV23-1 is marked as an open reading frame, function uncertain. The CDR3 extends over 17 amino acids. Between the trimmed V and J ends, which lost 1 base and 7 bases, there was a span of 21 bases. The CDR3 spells CASSQCAIRGDHYTQYF. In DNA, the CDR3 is TGCGCCAGCAGTCAATGCGCGATCCGAGGTGACCATTATACGCAGTATTTT.

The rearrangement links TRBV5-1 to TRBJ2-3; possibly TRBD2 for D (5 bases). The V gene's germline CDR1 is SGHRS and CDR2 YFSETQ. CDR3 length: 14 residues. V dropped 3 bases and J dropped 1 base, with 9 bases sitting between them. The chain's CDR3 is CASSSDLGTDTQYF. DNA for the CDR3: TGCGCCAGCAGCTCGGACTTGGGCACAGATACGCAGTATTTT.

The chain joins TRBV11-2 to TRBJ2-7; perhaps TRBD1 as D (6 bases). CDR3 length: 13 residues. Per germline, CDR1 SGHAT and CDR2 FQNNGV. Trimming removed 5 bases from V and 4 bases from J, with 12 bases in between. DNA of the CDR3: TGTGCCAGCAGCCCTGGACAGTTATACGAGCAGTACTTC. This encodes CASSPGQLYEQYF.

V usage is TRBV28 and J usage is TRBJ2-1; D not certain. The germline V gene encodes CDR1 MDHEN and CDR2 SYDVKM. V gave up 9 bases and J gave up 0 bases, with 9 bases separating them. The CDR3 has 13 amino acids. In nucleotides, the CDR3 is TGTGCCAGTGGGCTAATCTCCTACAATGAGCAGTTCTTC. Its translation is CASGLISYNEQFF.

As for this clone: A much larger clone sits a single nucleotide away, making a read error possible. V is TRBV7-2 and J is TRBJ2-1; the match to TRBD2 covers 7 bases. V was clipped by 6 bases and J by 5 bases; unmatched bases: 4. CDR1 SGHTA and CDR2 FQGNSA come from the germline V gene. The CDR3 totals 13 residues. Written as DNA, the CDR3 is TGTGCCAGCAGGCGACTAGCCCACAATGAGCAGTTCTTC. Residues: CASRRLAHNEQFF. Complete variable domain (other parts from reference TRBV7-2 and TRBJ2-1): GAGVSQSPSNKVTEKGKDVELRCDPISGHTALYWYRQSLGQGLEFLIYFQGNSAPDKSGLPSDRFSAERTGGSVSTLTIQRTQQEDSAVYLCASRRLAHNEQFFGPGTRLTVL.

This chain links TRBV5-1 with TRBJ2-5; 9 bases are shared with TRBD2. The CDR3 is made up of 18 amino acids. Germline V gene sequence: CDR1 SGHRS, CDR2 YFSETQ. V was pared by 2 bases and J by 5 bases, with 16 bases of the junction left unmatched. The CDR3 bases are TGCGCCAGCAGCTTCGCGGGGGGGTCTTTGGGTCGAATGGAGACCCAGTACTTC. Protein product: CASSFAGGSLGRMETQYF.

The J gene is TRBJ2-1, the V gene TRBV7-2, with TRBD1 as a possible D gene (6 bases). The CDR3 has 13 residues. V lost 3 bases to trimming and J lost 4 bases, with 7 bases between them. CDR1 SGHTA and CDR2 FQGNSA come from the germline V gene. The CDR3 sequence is CASSFTGYNEQFF. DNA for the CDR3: TGTGCCAGCAGCTTTACAGGGTACAATGAGCAGTTCTTC.

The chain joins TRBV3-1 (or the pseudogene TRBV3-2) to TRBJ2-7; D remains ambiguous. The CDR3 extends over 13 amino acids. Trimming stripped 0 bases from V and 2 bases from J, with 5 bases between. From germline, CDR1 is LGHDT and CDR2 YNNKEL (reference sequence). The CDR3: CASSQDPAYEQYF. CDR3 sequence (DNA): TGTGCCAGCAGCCAAGACCCTGCCTACGAGCAGTACTTC.

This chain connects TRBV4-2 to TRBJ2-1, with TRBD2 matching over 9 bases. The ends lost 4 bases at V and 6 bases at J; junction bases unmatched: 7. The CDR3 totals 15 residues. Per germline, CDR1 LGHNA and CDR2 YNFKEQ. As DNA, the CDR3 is TGTGCCAGCAGCCCGGGACTAGCCGGGGTCAATGAGCAGTTCTTC. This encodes CASSPGLAGVNEQFF.

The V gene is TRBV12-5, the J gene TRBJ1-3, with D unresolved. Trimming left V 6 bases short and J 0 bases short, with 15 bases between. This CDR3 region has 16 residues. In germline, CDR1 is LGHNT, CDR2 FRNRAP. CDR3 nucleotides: TGTGCTAGTGGAAAAGAGTTATCGAGCTCTGGAAACACCATATATTTT. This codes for CASGKELSSSGNTIYF.

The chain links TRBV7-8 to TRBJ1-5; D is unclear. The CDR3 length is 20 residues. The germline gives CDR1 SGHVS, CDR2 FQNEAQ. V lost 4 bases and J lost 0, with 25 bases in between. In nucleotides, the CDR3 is TGTGCCAGCAGCTCTCGCGGACGGGAATTACTAGAAAATAGCAATCAGCCCCAGCATTTT. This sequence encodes CASSSRGRELLENSNQPQHF. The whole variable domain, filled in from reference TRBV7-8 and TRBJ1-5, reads GAGVSQSPRYKVAKRGQDVALRCDPISGHVSLFWYQQALGQGPEFLTYFQNEAQLDKSGLPSDRFFAERPEGSVSTLKIQRTQQEDSAVYLCASSSRGRELLENSNQPQHFGDGTRLSIL.

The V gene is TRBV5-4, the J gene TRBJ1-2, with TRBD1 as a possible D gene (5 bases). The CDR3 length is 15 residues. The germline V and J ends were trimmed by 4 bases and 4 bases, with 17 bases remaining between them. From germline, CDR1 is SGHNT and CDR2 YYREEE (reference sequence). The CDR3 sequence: CASSPSGNSGYGYTF. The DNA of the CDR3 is TGTGCCAGCAGCCCCTCAGGGAATTCAGGCTATGGCTACACCTTC.

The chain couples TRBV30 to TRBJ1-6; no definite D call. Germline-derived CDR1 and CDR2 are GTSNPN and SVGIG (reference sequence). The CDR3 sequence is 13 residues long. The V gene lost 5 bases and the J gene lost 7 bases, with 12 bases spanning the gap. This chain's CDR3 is CAWVPGPNSPLHF. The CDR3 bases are TGTGCCTGGGTTCCGGGTCCGAATTCACCCCTCCACTTT. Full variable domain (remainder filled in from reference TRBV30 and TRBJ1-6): SQTIHQWPATLVQPVGSPLSLECTVEGTSNPNLYWYRQAAGRGLQLLFYSVGIGQISSEVPQNLSASRPQDRQFILSSKKLLLSDSGFYLCAWVPGPNSPLHFGNGTRLTVT.

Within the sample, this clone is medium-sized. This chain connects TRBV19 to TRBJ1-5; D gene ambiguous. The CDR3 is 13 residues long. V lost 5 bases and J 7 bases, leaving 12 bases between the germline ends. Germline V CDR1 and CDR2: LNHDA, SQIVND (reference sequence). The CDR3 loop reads CASSLVSGQPQHF. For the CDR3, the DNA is TGTGCCAGTAGTTTGGTTAGCGGCCAGCCCCAGCATTTT.

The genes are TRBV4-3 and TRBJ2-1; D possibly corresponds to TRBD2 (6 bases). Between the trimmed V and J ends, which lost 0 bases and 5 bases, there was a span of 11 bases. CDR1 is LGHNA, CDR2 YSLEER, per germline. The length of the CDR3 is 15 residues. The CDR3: CASSQDIGLNNEQFF. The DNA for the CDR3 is TGCGCCAGCAGCCAAGATATTGGACTAAACAATGAGCAGTTCTTC.

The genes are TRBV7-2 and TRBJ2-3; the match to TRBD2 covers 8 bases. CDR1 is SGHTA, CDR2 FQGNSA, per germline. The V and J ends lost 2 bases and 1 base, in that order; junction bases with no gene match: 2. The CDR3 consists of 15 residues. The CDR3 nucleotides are TGTGCCAGCAGCTTAATTAGCGGGGGCACAGATACGCAGTATTTT. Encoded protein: CASSLISGGTDTQYF.

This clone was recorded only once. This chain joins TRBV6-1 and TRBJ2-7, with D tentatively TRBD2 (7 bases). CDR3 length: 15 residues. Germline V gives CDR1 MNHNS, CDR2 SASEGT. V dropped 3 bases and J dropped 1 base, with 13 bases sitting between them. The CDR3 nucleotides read TGTGCCAGCAGTGATCATGGGGGGGCGTCCTACGAGCAGTACTTC. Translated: CASSDHGGASYEQYF.

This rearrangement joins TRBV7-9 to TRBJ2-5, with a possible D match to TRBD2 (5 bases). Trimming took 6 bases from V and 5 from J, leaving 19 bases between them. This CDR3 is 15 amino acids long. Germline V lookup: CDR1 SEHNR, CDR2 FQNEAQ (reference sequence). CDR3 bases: TGTGCCAGCAGACCTAGCATCCTTAGTGTGGAGACCCAGTACTTC. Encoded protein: CASRPSILSVETQYF.

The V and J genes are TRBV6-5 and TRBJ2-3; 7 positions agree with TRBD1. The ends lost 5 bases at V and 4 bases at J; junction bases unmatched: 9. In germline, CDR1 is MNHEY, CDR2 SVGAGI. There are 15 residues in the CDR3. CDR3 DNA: TGTGCCAGCAGTCCATTGGACAGGTTCGCAGATACGCAGTATTTT. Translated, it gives CASSPLDRFADTQYF.

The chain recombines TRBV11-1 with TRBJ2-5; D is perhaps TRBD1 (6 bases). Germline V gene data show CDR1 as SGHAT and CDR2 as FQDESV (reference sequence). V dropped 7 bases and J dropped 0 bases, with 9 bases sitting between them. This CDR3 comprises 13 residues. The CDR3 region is CASNRDNQETQYF. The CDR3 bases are TGTGCCAGCAACCGGGACAACCAAGAGACCCAGTACTTC.

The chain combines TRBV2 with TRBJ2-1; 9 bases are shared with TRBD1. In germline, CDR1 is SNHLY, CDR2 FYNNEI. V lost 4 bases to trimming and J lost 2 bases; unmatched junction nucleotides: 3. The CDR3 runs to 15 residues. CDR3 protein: CASSGNRGPYNEQFF. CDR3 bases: TGTGCCAGCAGTGGGAACAGGGGGCCCTACAATGAGCAGTTCTTC.

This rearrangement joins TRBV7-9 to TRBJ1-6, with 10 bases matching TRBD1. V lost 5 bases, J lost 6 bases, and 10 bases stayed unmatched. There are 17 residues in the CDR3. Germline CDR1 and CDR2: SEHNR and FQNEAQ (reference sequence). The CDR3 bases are TGTGCCAGCAGCCGCGGACAGGGGGGCAGAGGTAATTCACCCCTCCACTTT. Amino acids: CASSRGQGGRGNSPLHF.

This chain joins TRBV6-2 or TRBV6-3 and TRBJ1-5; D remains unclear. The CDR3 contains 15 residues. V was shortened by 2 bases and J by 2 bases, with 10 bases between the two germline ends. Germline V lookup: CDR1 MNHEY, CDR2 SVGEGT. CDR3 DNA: TGTGCCAGCAGTTACCCGGGGAGTCGCAATCAGCCCCAGCATTTT. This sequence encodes CASSYPGSRNQPQHF.

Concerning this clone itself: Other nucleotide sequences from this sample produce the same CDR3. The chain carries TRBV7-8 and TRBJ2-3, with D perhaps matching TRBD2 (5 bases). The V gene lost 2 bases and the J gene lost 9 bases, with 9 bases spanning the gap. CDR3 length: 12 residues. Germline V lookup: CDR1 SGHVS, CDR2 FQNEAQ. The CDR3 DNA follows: TGTGCCAGCAGCTTACGGGGTGAGACGCAGTATTTT. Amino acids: CASSLRGETQYF. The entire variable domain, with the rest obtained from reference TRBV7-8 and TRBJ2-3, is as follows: GAGVSQSPRYKVAKRGQDVALRCDPISGHVSLFWYQQALGQGPEFLTYFQNEAQLDKSGLPSDRFFAERPEGSVSTLKIQRTQQEDSAVYLCASSLRGETQYFGPGTRLTVL.

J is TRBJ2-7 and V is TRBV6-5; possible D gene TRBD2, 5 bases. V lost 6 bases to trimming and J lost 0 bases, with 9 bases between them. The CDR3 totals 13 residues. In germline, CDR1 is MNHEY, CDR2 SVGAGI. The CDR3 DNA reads TGTGCCAGCAGCCACGGGAACTCCTACGAGCAGTACTTC. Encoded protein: CASSHGNSYEQYF.

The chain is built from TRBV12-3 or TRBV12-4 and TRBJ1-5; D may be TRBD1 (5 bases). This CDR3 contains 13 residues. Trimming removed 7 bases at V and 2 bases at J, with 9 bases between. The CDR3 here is CASTLGGNQPQHF. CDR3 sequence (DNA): TGTGCCAGCACCCTAGGGGGCAATCAGCCCCAGCATTTT.

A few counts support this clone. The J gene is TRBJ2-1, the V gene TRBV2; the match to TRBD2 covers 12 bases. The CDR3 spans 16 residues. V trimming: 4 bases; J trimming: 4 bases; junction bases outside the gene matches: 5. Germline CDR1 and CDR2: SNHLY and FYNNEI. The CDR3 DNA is TGTGCCAGCAGTGGACCTAGCGGGGGGGGATACAATGAGCAGTTCTTC. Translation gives CASSGPSGGGYNEQFF.

The CDR3 coding sequence is TGTGCTAGTGGTTTAGTGGACAGGGCCACCGGGGAGCTGTTTTTT. Protein: CASGLVDRATGELFF. The V and J genes are TRBV12-5 and TRBJ2-2; 8 bases are a match to TRBD1. CDR3 length: 15 amino acids. Germline loops: CDR1 LGHNT, CDR2 FRNRAP. J lost 4 bases, V lost 3 bases, and 4 bases had no gene match. The full variable domain, with the rest looked up from reference TRBV12-5 and TRBJ2-2, is DARVTQTPRHKVTEMGQEVTMRCQPILGHNTVFWYRQTMMQGLELLAYFRNRAPLDDSGMPKDRFSAEMPDATLATLKIQPSEPRDSAVYFCASGLVDRATGELFFGEGSRLTVL.